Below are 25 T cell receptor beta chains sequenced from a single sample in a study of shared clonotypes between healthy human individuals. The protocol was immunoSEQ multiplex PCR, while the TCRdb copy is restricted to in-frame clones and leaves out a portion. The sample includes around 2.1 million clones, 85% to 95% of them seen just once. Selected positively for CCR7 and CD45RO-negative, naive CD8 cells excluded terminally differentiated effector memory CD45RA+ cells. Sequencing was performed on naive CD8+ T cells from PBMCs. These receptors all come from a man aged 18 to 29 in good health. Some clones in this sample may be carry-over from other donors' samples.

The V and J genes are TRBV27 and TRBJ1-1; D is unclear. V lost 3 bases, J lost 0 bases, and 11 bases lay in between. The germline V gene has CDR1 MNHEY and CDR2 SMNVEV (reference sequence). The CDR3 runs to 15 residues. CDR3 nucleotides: TGTGCCAGCAGTTTGAGGATAACGATGAACACTGAAGCTTTCTTT. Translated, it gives CASSLRITMNTEAFF.

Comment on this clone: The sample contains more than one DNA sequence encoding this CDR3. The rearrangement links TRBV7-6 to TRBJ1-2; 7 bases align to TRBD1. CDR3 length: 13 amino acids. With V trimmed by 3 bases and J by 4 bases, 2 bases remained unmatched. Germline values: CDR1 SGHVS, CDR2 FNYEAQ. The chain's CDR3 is CASSLGDSYGYTF. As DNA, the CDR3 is TGTGCCAGCAGCTTGGGGGACAGCTATGGCTACACCTTC.

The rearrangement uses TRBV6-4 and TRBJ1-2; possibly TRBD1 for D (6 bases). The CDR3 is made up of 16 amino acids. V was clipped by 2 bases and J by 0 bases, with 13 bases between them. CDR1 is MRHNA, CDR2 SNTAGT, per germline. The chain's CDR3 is CASSDHWGGTNYGYTF. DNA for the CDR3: TGTGCCAGCAGTGACCATTGGGGGGGCACTAACTATGGCTACACCTTC.

The CDR3 DNA sequence: TGTGCCAGCGCCATCTCCGGGACAGCTACCGGGGAGCTGTTTTTT. Protein product: CASAISGTATGELFF. The chain recombines TRBV27 with TRBJ2-2, with TRBD1 matching over 7 bases. The germline gives CDR1 MNHEY, CDR2 SMNVEV (reference sequence). This CDR3 is built from 15 residues. After removal of 8 bases from V and 5 bases from J, the junction contained 11 bases not matched to a gene.

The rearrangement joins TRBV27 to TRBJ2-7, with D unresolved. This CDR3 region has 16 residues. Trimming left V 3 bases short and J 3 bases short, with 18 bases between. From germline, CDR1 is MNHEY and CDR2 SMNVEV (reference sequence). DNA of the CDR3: TGTGCCAGCAGTTTGAGTACCGGAGAGTATAGCTACGAGCAGTACTTC. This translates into CASSLSTGEYSYEQYF.

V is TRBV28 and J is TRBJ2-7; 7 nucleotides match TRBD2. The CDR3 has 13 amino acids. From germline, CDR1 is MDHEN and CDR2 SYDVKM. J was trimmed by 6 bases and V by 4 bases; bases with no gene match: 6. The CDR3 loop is CASSWGEGLEQYF. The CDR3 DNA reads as TGTGCCAGCAGTTGGGGGGAGGGGCTCGAGCAGTACTTC.

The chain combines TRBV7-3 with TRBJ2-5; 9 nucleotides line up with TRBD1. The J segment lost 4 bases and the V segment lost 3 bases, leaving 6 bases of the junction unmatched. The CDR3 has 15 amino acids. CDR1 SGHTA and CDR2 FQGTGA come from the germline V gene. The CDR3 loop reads CASSLDRGKGETQYF. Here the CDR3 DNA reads TGTGCCAGCAGCTTGGACAGGGGAAAAGGAGAGACCCAGTACTTC.

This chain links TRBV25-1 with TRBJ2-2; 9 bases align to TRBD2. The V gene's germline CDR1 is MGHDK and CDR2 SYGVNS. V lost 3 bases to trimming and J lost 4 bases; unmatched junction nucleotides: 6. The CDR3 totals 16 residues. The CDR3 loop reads CASSDMLAGSTGELFF. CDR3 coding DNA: TGTGCCAGCAGTGATATGCTAGCGGGGTCCACCGGGGAGCTGTTTTTT.

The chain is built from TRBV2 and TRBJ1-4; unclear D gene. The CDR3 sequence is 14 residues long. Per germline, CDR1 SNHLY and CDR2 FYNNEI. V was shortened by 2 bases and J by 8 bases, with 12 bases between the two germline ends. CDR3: CASSENGVWEKLFF. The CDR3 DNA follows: TGTGCCAGCAGTGAAAATGGGGTTTGGGAAAAACTGTTTTTT.

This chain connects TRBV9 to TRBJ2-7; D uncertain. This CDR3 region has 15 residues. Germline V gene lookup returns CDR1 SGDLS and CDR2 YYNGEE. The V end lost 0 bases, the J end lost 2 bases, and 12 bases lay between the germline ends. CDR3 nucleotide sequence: TGTGCCAGCAGCGTAGGGGCCACAGCGCCCTACGAGCAGTACTTC. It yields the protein CASSVGATAPYEQYF.

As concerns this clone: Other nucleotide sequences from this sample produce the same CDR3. For the CDR3, the DNA is TGTGCCAGCAGTCCCGACAATAGCAATCAGCCCCAGCATTTT. It translates to CASSPDNSNQPQHF. The chain links TRBV28 to TRBJ1-5; D gene ambiguous. V was trimmed by 5 bases and J by 0 bases, leaving 8 bases between them. This CDR3 region has 14 residues. Germline CDR1 is MDHEN and CDR2 is SYDVKM.

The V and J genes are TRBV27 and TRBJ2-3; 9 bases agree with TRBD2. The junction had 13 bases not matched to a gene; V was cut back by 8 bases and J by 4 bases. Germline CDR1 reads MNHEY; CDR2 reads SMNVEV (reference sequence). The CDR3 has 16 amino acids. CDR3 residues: CASSPWSSGVSDTQYF. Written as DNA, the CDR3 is TGTGCCAGCTCCCCTTGGTCTAGCGGGGTCTCAGATACGCAGTATTTT.

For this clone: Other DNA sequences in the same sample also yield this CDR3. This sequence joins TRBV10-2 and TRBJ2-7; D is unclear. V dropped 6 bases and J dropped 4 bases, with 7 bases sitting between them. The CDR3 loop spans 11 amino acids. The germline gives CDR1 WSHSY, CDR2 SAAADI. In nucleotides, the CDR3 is TGCGCCAGCAGGGACGGTTACGAGCAGTACTTC. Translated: CASRDGYEQYF.

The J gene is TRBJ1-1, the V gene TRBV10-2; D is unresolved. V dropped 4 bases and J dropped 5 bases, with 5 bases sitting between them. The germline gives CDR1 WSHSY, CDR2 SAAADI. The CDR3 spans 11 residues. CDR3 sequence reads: CASSAGTEAFF. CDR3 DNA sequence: TGCGCCAGCAGTGCGGGGACTGAAGCTTTCTTT.

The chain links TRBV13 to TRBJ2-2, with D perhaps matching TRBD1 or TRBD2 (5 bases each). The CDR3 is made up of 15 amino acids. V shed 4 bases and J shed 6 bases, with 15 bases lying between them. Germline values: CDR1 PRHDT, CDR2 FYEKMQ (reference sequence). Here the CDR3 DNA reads TGTGCCAGCAGCTCCGCCGGGACGCACCCCGGGGAGCTGTTTTTT. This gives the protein CASSSAGTHPGELFF. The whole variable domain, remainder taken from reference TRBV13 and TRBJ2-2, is AAGVIQSPRHLIKEKRETATLKCYPIPRHDTVYWYQQGPGQDPQFLISFYEKMQSDKGSIPDRFSAQQFSDYHSELNMSSLELGDSALYFCASSSAGTHPGELFFGEGSRLTVL.

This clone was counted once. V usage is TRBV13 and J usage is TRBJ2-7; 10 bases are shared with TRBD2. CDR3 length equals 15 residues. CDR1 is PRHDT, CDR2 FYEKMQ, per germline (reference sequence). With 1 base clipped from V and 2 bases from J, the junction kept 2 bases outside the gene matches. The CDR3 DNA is TGTGCCAGCAGCTTAGTAACTAGCGGGACCTACGAGCAGTACTTC. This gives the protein CASSLVTSGTYEQYF. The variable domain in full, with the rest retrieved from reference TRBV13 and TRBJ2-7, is AAGVIQSPRHLIKEKRETATLKCYPIPRHDTVYWYQQGPGQDPQFLISFYEKMQSDKGSIPDRFSAQQFSDYHSELNMSSLELGDSALYFCASSLVTSGTYEQYFGPGTRLTVT.

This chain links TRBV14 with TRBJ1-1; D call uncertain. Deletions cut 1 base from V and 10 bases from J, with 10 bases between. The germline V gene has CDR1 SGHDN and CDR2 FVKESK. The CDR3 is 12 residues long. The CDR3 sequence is CASSQGARGAFF. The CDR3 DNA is TGTGCCAGCAGCCAAGGGGCCCGGGGAGCTTTCTTT.

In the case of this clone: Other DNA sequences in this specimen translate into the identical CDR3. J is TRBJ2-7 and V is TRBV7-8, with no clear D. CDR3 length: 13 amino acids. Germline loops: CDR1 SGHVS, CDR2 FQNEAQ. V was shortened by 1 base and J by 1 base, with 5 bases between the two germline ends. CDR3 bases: TGTGCCAGCAGCTTAGACGGATCCTACGAGCAGTACTTC. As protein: CASSLDGSYEQYF.

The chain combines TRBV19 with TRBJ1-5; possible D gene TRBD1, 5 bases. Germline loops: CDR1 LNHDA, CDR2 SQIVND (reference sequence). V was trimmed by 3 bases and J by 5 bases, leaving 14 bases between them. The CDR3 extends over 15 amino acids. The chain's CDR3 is CASSMFLGVYQPQHF. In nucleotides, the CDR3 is TGTGCCAGTAGTATGTTTCTAGGGGTGTATCAGCCCCAGCATTTT.

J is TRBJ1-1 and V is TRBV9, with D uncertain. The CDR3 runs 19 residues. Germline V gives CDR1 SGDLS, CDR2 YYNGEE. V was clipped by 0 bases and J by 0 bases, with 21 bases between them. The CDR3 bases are TGTGCCAGCAGCGTAGGGGGTTCAGGCCCTAGTACGCTGAACACTGAAGCTTTCTTT. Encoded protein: CASSVGGSGPSTLNTEAFF. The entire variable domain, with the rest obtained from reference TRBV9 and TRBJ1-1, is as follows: DSGVTQTPKHLITATGQRVTLRCSPRSGDLSVYWYQQSLDQGLQFLIQYYNGEERAKGNILERFSAQQFPDLHSELNLSSLELGDSALYFCASSVGGSGPSTLNTEAFFGQGTRLTVV.

CDR3 in amino acids: CASSLTRTNEQFF. Here the CDR3 DNA reads TGTGCCAGCAGCCTTACTAGAACCAATGAGCAGTTCTTC. The V and J genes are TRBV4-2 and TRBJ2-1; weak D call: TRBD2 (5 bases). The CDR3 length is 13 residues. CDR1 LGHNA and CDR2 YNFKEQ come from the germline V gene. V lost 4 bases, J lost 6 bases, and 10 bases lay in between.

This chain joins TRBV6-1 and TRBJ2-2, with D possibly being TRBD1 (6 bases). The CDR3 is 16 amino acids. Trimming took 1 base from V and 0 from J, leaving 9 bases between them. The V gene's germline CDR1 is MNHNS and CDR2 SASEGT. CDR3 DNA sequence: TGTGCCAGCAGTGAAGTGACAGGCCCGAACACCGGGGAGCTGTTTTTT. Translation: CASSEVTGPNTGELFF.

The CDR3 region is CASSLYPGGGNEQYF. Here the CDR3 DNA reads TGTGCCAGCAGCTTATATCCGGGAGGAGGCAACGAGCAGTACTTC. The rearrangement uses TRBV7-3 and TRBJ2-7, with 7 bases matching TRBD2. The germline V gene encodes CDR1 SGHTA and CDR2 FQGTGA. Trimming cost V 2 bases and J 5 bases; bases outside gene matches: 9. The CDR3 is 15 amino acids.

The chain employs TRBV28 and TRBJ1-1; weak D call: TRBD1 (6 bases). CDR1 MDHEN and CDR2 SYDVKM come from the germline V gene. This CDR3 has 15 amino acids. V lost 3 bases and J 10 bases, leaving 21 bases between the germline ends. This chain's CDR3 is CASSLRAGALISAFF. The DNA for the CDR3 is TGTGCCAGCAGTTTGCGAGCAGGGGCGCTTATATCAGCTTTCTTT.

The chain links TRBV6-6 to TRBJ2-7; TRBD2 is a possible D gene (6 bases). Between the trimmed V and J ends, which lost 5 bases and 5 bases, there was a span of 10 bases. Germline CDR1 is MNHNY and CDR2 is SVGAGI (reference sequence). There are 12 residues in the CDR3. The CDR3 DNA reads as TGTGCCAGCAGTCCCTGGGGGGACGAGCAGTACTTC. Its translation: CASSPWGDEQYF.